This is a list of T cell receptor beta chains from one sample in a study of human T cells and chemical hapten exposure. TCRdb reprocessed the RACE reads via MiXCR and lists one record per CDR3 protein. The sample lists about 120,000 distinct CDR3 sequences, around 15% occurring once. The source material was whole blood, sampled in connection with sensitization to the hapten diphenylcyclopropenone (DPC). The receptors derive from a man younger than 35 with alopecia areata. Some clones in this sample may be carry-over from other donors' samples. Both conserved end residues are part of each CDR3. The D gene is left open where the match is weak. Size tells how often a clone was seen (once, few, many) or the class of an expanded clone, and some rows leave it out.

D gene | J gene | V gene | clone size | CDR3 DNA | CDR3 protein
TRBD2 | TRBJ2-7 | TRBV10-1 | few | TGCGCCAGCAGTGCGGGGGGGGCAACTCGGGAGCAGTACTTC | CASSAGGATREQYF
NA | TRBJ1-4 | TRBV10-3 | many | TGTGCCATCAGTGAGTCCATACGAGAAAAACTGTTTTTT | CAISESIREKLFF
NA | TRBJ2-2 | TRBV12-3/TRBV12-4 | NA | TGTGCCAGCAGTCTACAGGGTGCCGGGGAGCTGTTTTTT | CASSLQGAGELFF
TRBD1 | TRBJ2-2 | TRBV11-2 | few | TGTGCCAGCAGCCCGCAGGGGGCTGGGAACACCGGGGAGCTGTTTTTT | CASSPQGAGNTGELFF
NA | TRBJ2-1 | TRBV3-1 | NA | TGTGCCAGCAGCGTAGGGGGAGCTGAGCAGTTCTTC | CASSVGGAEQFF
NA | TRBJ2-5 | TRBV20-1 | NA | TGCAGTGCTAGAGATCTTTTCGAGACCCAGTACTTC | CSARDLFETQYF
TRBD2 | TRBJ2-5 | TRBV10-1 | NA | TGCGCCAGCAGTGAGTCACTAGCGGACCAAGAGACCCAGTACTTC | CASSESLADQETQYF
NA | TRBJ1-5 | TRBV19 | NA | TGTGCCAGTGCCCCTTCTTGGGGCAATCAGCCCCAGCATTTT | CASAPSWGNQPQHF
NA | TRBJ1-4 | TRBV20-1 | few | TGCAGTGCTAGAGATCCACAGGGTTCGTTTGAAAAACTGTTTTTT | CSARDPQGSFEKLFF
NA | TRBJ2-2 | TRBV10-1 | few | TGCGCCAGTTCTGGGCTGAACACCGGGGAGCTGTTTTTT | CASSGLNTGELFF
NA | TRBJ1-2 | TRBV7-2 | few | TGTGCCAGCAGCCTTCAGACAGGCCAATCCTCCTATGGCTACACCTTC | CASSLQTGQSSYGYTF
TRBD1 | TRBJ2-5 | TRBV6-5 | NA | TGTGCCACTACCGGGACAGAAGAGACCCAGTACTTC | CATTGTEETQYF
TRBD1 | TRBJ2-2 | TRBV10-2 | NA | TGCGCCAGCAGTGAAAGGGACAGAGAGAACACCGGGGAGCTGTTTTTT | CASSERDRENTGELFF
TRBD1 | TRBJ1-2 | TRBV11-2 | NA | TGTGCCAGCAGCTTAGAACGACAGGGCCGCCGAGGGTATGGCTACACCTTC | CASSLERQGRRGYGYTF
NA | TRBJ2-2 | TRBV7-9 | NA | TGTGCCAGCAGCTTCCAGGGGATAGCCGGGGAGCTGTTTTTT | CASSFQGIAGELFF
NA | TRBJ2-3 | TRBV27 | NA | TGTGCCAGCAGTCGGGACCGCCATACGCAGTATTTT | CASSRDRHTQYF
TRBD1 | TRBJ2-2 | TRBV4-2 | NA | TGTGCCAGCAGCCAAAGGACAGGGGCGAACACCGGGGAGCTGTTTTTT | CASSQRTGANTGELFF
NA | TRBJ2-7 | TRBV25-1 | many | TGTGCCAGCAGACCCCTAAATTATCCCCCCGGGGAGCAGTACTTC | CASRPLNYPPGEQYF
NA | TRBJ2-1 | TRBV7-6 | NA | TGTGCCAGCAGCGGGGGACTTCACAATGAGCAGTTCTTC | CASSGGLHNEQFF
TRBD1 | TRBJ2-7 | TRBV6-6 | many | TGTGCCAGCCACGGGACAGGGATATACGAGCAGTACTTC | CASHGTGIYEQYF
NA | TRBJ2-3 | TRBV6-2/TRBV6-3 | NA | TGTGCCAGCAGTAGGGGAAAACCTACGGACCATACGCAGTATTTT | CASSRGKPTDHTQYF
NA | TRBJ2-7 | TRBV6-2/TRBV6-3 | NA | TGTGCCAGCAGTTACTCGGACGGGGAGACCTCCTACGAGCAGTACTTC | CASSYSDGETSYEQYF
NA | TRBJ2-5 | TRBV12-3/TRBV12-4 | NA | TGTGCCAGCAGTATGAGAGAGACCCAGTACTTC | CASSMRETQYF
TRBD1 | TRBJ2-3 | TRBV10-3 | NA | TGTGCCATCACCCGGACAGGGGAAGGGGGAGATACGCAGTATTTT | CAITRTGEGGDTQYF
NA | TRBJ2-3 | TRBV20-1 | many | TGCAGTGCTAGGACGACGAGCACAGATACGCAGTATTTT | CSARTTSTDTQYF
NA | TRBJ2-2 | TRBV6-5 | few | TGTGCCAGCAGTTACTATCCGGGACCGAACACCGGGGAGCTGTTTTTT | CASSYYPGPNTGELFF
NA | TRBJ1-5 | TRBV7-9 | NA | TGTGCCAGCAGCTTAGGCCGTGGAACAGGAGGCAATCAGCCCCAGCATTTT | CASSLGRGTGGNQPQHF
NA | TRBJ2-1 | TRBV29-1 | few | TGCAGCGTTGGGGGGCAGGGTTACAATGAGCAGTTCTTC | CSVGGQGYNEQFF
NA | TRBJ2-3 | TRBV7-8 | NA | TGTGCCAGCAGCTCAAGGGCCTCTAGCACAGATACGCAGTATTTT | CASSSRASSTDTQYF
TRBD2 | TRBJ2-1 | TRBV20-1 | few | TGCAGTGCCCTAGCGGGGGGGCGGAGCAATGAGCAGTTCTTC | CSALAGGRSNEQFF
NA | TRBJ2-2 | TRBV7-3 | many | TGTGCCAGCAGCTTAGGGAATCGGTCGGACACCGGGGAGCTGTTTTTT | CASSLGNRSDTGELFF